This T cell receptor beta chain is drawn from a study of blood T cell repertoires in COVID-19. CDR3 size: 13 residues. V was clipped by 5 bases and J by 1 base, with 5 bases between them. From germline, CDR1 is PRHDT and CDR2 FYEKMQ (reference sequence). Seattle participants joined during active infection and were tracked over time. The assay was immunoSEQ multiplex PCR, and TCRdb's table has in-frame clones only and misses some. The sample has roughly 380,000 clones, about nine tenths seen once. Sequenced material: peripheral blood. V and J are TRBV13 and TRBJ2-2; D ambiguous. The TCR sequence derives from a woman aged 40 to 49 with COVID-19, enrolled during active disease. The CDR3 DNA reads TGTGCCAGCAGCCCGGTGAACACCGGGGAGCTGTTTTTT. Residues: CASSPVNTGELFF.